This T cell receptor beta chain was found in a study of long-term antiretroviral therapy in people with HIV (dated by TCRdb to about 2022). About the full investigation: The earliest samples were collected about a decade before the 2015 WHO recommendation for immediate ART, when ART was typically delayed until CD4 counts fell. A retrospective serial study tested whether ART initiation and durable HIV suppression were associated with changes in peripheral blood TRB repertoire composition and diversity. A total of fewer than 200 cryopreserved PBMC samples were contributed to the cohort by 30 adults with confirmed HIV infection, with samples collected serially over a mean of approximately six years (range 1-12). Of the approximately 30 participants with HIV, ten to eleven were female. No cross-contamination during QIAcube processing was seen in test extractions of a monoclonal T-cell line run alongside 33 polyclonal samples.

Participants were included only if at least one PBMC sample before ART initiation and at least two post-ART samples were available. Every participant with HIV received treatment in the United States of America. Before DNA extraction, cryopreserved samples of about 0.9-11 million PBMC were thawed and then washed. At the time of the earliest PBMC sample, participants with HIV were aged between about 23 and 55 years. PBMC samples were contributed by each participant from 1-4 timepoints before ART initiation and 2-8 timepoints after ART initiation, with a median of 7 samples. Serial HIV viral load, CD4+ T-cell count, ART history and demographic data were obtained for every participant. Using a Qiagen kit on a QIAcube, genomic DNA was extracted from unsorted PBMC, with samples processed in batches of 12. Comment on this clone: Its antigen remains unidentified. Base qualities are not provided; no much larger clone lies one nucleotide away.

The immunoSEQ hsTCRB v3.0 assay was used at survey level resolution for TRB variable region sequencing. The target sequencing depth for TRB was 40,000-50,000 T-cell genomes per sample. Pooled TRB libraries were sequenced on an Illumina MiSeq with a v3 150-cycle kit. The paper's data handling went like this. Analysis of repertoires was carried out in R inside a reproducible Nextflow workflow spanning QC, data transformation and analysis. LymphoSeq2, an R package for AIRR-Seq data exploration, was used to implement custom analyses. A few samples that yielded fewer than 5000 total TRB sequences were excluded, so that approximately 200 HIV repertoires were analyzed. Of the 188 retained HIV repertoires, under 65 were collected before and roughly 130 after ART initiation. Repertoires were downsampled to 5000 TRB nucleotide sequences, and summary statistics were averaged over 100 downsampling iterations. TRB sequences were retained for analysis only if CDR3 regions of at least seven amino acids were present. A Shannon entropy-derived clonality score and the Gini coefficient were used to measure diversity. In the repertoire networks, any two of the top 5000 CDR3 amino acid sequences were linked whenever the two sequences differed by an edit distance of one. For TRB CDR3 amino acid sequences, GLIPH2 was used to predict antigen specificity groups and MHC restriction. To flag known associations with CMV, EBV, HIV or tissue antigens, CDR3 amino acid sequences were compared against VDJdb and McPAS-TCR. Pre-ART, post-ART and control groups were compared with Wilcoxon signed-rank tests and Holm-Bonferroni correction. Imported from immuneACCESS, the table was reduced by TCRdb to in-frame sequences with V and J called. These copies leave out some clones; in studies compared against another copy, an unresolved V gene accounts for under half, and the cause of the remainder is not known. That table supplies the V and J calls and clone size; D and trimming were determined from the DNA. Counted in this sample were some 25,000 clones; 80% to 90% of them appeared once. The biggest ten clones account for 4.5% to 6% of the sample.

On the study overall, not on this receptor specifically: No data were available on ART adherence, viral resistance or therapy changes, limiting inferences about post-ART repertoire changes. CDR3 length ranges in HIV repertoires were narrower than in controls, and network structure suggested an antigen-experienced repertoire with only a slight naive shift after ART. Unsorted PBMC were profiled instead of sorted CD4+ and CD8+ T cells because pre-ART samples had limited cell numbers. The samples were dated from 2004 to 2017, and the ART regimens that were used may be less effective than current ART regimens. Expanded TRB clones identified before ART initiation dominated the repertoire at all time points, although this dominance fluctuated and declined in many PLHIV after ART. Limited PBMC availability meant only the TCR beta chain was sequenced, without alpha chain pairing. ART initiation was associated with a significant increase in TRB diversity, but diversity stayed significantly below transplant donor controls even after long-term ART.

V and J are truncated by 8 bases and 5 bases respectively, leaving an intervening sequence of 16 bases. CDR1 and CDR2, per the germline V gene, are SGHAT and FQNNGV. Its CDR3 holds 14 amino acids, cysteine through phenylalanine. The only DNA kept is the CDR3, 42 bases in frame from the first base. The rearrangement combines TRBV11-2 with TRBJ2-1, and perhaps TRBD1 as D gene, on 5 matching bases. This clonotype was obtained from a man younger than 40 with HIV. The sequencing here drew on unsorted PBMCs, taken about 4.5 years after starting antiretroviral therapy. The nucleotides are TGTGCCAGCCGACAGCGAGGAGATCACAATGAGCAGTTCTTC. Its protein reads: CASRQRGDHNEQFF.